These 19 T cell receptor beta chains came from one sample sequenced in a study of cytomegalovirus exposure and HLA in healthy donors. The PCR ran on 60 Vbeta and 13 Jbeta primers. Assay: immunoSEQ multiplex PCR; the TCRdb copy retains only in-frame clones and omits some. In the table there are around 120,000 clones, 70% to 85% of which are singletons. The sample taken for sequencing was PBMCs. The receptors come from a woman between 35 and 50 years old in good health and CMV-seronegative.

This clone appeared a few times. The CDR3 nucleotides read TGTGCCAGCAGCTTGCCCGGGGTCGGTGAAAAACTGTTTTTT. Encoded protein: CASSLPGVGEKLFF. The rearrangement uses TRBV7-9 and TRBJ1-4; D unclear. V was pared by 3 bases and J by 7 bases, with 12 bases between. The germline CDR1 and CDR2 sequences are SEHNR and FQNEAQ (reference sequence). This CDR3 contains 14 residues.

This CDR3 is CASSLFGSEQYF. The CDR3, as DNA: TGTGCCAGCAGCTTATTCGGGAGCGAGCAGTACTTC. The chain combines TRBV7-2 with TRBJ2-7; D is perhaps TRBD2 (6 bases). Per germline, CDR1 SGHTA and CDR2 FQGNSA. V was clipped by 2 bases and J by 6 bases, with 8 bases between them. This CDR3 is 12 amino acids long.

V gene TRBV29-1 combines with J gene TRBJ2-7; possible D gene TRBD2, 6 bases. CDR1 and CDR2 (germline): SQVTM, ANQGSEA. The V end lost 2 bases, the J end lost 2 bases, and 16 bases lay between the germline ends. This CDR3 is built from 15 residues. In nucleotides, the CDR3 is TGCAGCGTTGAATATTCCGGGACGGGAGCCTACGAGCAGTACTTC. Translated, it gives CSVEYSGTGAYEQYF.

This chain connects TRBV2 to TRBJ2-7, with TRBD1 matching 9 bases. This CDR3 region has 14 residues. CDR1 and CDR2 (germline): SNHLY, FYNNEI. V lost 4 bases, J lost 3 bases, and 4 bases stayed unmatched. CDR3 residues: CASSGGQGLYEQYF. The CDR3 coding sequence is TGTGCCAGCAGTGGGGGACAGGGCCTCTACGAGCAGTACTTC.

The V and J genes are TRBV25-1 and TRBJ1-6; weak D call: TRBD1 (5 bases). V was trimmed by 5 bases and J by 0 bases, leaving 11 bases between them. Germline V gene sequence: CDR1 MGHDK, CDR2 SYGVNS. The CDR3 runs to 16 residues. CDR3 DNA: TGTGCCAGCAGTCTCCACACAGGCTCCTATAATTCACCCCTCCACTTT. It translates to CASSLHTGSYNSPLHF.

The rearrangement uses TRBV6-5 and TRBJ1-1, with TRBD1 as a possible D gene (6 bases). The germline V gene has CDR1 MNHEY and CDR2 SVGAGI. This CDR3 has 15 amino acids. Trimming left V 0 bases short and J 4 bases short, with 12 bases between. Written as DNA, the CDR3 is TGTGCCAGCAGTTACTCGGGCAGGGGCTCCACTGAAGCTTTCTTT. This gives the protein CASSYSGRGSTEAFF.

The V gene is TRBV7-9, the J gene TRBJ2-1; 10 positions agree with TRBD2. The germline V gene has CDR1 SEHNR and CDR2 FQNEAQ (reference sequence). J lost 8 bases, V lost 3 bases, and 7 bases had no gene match. The CDR3 has 15 residues. The CDR3 sequence: CASSFPSGSNDEQFF. DNA of the CDR3: TGTGCCAGCAGCTTTCCTAGCGGGAGTAACGATGAGCAGTTCTTC.

V is TRBV4-3 and J is TRBJ1-4; the D gene is possibly TRBD1 (5 bases). The length of the CDR3 is 15 residues. Germline V lookup: CDR1 LGHNA, CDR2 YSLEER. The V and J ends lost 0 bases and 8 bases respectively, with 13 bases between them. CDR3 residues: CASSQDPGSYEKLFF. CDR3 bases: TGCGCCAGCAGCCAAGATCCAGGGTCCTACGAAAAACTGTTTTTT.

This clone was detected only once. The CDR3 protein is CASSHPGTGFNEQFF. As DNA, the CDR3 is TGTGCCAGCAGCCACCCCGGGACAGGGTTCAATGAGCAGTTCTTC. The chain combines TRBV9 with TRBJ2-1, with 9 bases fitting TRBD1. V lost 4 bases, J lost 6 bases, and 8 bases stayed unmatched. The CDR3 is 15 residues long. The germline V gene encodes CDR1 SGDLS and CDR2 YYNGEE.

The chain combines TRBV6-1 with TRBJ2-5; 14 positions match TRBD2. This CDR3 comprises 15 residues. V gave up 6 bases and J gave up 1 base; unmatched junction bases: 1. The germline V gene has CDR1 MNHNS and CDR2 SASEGT. The CDR3 DNA follows: TGTGCCAGCAGGGGGACTAGCGGGGGCCAAGAGACCCAGTACTTC. It yields the protein CASRGTSGGQETQYF.

The V and J genes are TRBV7-2 and TRBJ1-1, with a weak D call TRBD1 (5 bases). The CDR3 has 15 residues. V lost 4 bases to trimming and J lost 1 base, with 13 bases between them. Per the germline V gene, CDR1 is SGHTA and CDR2 is FQGNSA. The CDR3 loop reads CASSSRGEGNTEAFF. In DNA form, the CDR3 reads TGTGCCAGCAGCTCTCGGGGGGAGGGGAACACTGAAGCTTTCTTT. Full variable domain (rest looked up from reference TRBV7-2 and TRBJ1-1): GAGVSQSPSNKVTEKGKDVELRCDPISGHTALYWYRQSLGQGLEFLIYFQGNSAPDKSGLPSDRFSAERTGGSVSTLTIQRTQQEDSAVYLCASSSRGEGNTEAFFGQGTRLTVV.

The chain uses TRBV28 and TRBJ1-1, with 9 bases aligning to TRBD1. The germline gives CDR1 MDHEN, CDR2 SYDVKM. V dropped 7 bases and J dropped 6; count of bases not matched to a gene: 12. There are 15 residues in the CDR3. This CDR3 is CASIEQGASLAEAFF. The CDR3 nucleotides are TGTGCCAGCATTGAACAGGGGGCGTCTCTGGCTGAAGCTTTCTTT.

The J gene is TRBJ1-5, the V gene TRBV27, with 7 bases identical to TRBD1. Unmatched junction bases numbered 9, after V lost 5 bases and J lost 2 bases. CDR3 length equals 16 residues. The germline CDR1 and CDR2 sequences are MNHEY and SMNVEV (reference sequence). The CDR3 spells CASSPRQGVGNQPQHF. The CDR3 DNA reads TGTGCCAGCAGTCCACGACAGGGAGTGGGCAATCAGCCCCAGCATTTT.

V and J are TRBV7-2 and TRBJ2-3, with a tentative D call TRBD1 (8 bases). CDR1 is SGHTA, CDR2 FQGNSA, per germline. This CDR3 is built from 15 residues. V was clipped by 5 bases and J by 4 bases, with 16 bases between them. CDR3 loop: CASSRTGGDSDTQYF. The CDR3 DNA follows: TGTGCCAGCAGCCGAACAGGGGGGGATTCAGATACGCAGTATTTT.

The rearrangement joins TRBV7-8 to TRBJ1-1; 8 bases are shared with TRBD1. Germline CDR1 SGHVS, CDR2 FQNEAQ. The CDR3 has 15 residues. V lost 1 base, J lost 2 bases, and 3 bases stayed unmatched. In nucleotides, the CDR3 is TGTGCCAGCAGCTTAGATTCAGGGGGCAACACTGAAGCTTTCTTT. Its protein product is CASSLDSGGNTEAFF.

This clone was counted a few times. The rearrangement uses TRBV6-5 and TRBJ1-2; 9 positions match TRBD1. The CDR3 totals 14 residues. Looked up from germline, CDR1 is MNHEY and CDR2 is SVGAGI. Losses at the gene ends were 6 bases for V and 6 bases for J; bases not matched to a gene: 8. CDR3 bases: TGTGCCAGCAGCCGGGACAGGGAGAGGCATGGCTACACCTTC. Protein product: CASSRDRERHGYTF.

V and J are TRBV19 and TRBJ2-7; 10 positions agree with TRBD1. The V gene's germline CDR1 is LNHDA and CDR2 SQIVND (reference sequence). The length of the CDR3 is 16 residues. V lost 5 bases, J lost 2 bases, and 9 bases stayed unmatched. CDR3 sequence: CASSPMAGTGAYEQYF. The CDR3 DNA reads as TGTGCCAGTAGTCCTATGGCGGGGACAGGGGCCTACGAGCAGTACTTC.

This clone was seen only a few times. The chain is built from TRBV10-3 and TRBJ2-7; D is undetermined. Germline assignment: CDR1 ENHRY and CDR2 SYGVKD. The length of the CDR3 is 14 residues. The V end was cut by 3 bases, the J end by 2 bases, with 11 bases between. In DNA form, the CDR3 reads TGTGCCATCAGTGAACGGCGGCAGACCTACGAGCAGTACTTC. Protein product: CAISERRQTYEQYF.

This clone has just one count. The chain combines TRBV28 with TRBJ1-2; 9 bases are a match to TRBD1. CDR1 is MDHEN and CDR2 is SYDVKM in the germline V gene. The CDR3 contains 15 residues. The trim removed 6 bases at V and 5 bases at J, leaving 10 bases unmatched. The CDR3 DNA reads TGTGCCAGCAGCCCCCCGGGACAGGGTTGGTATGGCTACACCTTC. This encodes CASSPPGQGWYGYTF.